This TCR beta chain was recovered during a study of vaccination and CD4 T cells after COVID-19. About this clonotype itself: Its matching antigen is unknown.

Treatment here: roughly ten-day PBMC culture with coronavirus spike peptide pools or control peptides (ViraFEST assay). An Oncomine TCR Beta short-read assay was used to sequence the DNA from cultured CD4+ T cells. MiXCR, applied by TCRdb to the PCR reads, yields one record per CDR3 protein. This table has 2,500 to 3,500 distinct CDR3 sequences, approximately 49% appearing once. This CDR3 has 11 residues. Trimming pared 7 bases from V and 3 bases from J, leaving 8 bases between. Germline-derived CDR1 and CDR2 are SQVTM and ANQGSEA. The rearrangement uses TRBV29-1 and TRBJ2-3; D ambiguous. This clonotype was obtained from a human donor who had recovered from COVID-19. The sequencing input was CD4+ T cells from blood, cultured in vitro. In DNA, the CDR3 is TGCAGCGCCGTGCCGACAGATACGCAGTATTTT. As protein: CSAVPTDTQYF.